This TCR beta chain was documented in a study of vaccination effects on CD4 cells after COVID-19 (dated by TCRdb to about 2022). General notes on the study: Participants received two doses of either the BNT162b2 or the mRNA-1273 mRNA SARS-CoV-2 vaccine. SARS-CoV-2 spike-specific CD4+ TCR repertoires from before and after mRNA vaccination were compared in COVID-19 convalescent patients and in infection-naive vaccine recipients. Altogether, around eleven COVID-19 convalescent patients and several SARS-CoV-2-naive healthy vaccine recipients made up the full study. Cultures from other donors in the study were sequenced using the Oncomine TCR Beta short-read assay on an Illumina iSeq 100. Results and caveats for the whole study, not just this receptor: The study was limited by a small number of convalescent patients, and early post-infection timepoints were lacking. Marked clonal contraction was observed in both infection-induced and vaccine-induced clones at late post-vaccination timepoints, consistent with waning T cell responses. Among healthy vaccine recipients, nearly all vaccine-induced clones were SARS-CoV-2 mono-reactive, and just 1 of 255 was cross-reactive with common cold coronaviruses.

The library was built by means of the immunoSEQ multiplex PCR assay. DNA from the cultured and isolated CD4+ T cells underwent TCR beta CDR3 sequencing. Processing in the source paper ran as follows. Non-productive TCR sequences were removed, reads were trimmed to the CDR3 region, and CDR3s of at least 7 amino acids were retained. The MANAFEST web app was used to identify antigen-specific clonotypes by comparing expansion in peptide wells with expansion in reference cultures. Positive clones required FDR<0.05 expansion versus reference and all other wells, odds ratio above 5, and frequency above 0.1% in two replicate wells. A clonotype was called cross-reactive if it was significantly expanded both in SARS-CoV-2 spike wells and in at least one common cold coronavirus spike condition. CDR3 similarity was assessed by Levenshtein distance using the stringdist R package, and unrooted trees were constructed with ape in R 3.6.1. In TCRdb, the immuneACCESS table is reduced to in-frame sequences with V and J assigned. These tables do not hold every clone; where another copy was compared, an unresolved V gene accounts for under half, and the others remain unexplained. Clone size and the V and J calls come from that table; the DNA yielded D and trimming. The sample table holds about 38,000 clones, of which roughly 70% were seen once. The top ten clonotypes cover 22% of the sample.

A note on this clone: Its antigen is unknown. No quality values exist for individual bases; no much larger clone is one base distant.

The junction shows trimming of 5 bases on V and 1 base on J, and the gene matches do not reach 2 bases of it. The cysteine opens and the phenylalanine closes a CDR3 of 14 amino acids. Only the CDR3 portion is preserved as DNA: 42 bases, with reading frame beginning at the first base. CDR1 MNHEY and CDR2 SMNVEV were looked up in the germline V gene (reference sequence). In the ViraFEST assay, PBMC were stimulated with viral peptide pools, and TCR sequencing was then used to find antigen-specific CD4+ T cell clonotypes based on their expansion. After around 10 days of culture, CD4+ T cells were isolated with the EasySep CD4+ T cell isolation kit. None of the healthy vaccine recipients had a prior SARS-CoV-2 infection, which was confirmed by nucleocapsid antibody tests that came back negative both before and after vaccination. Fewer than 2.5 million PBMC per well were cultured in IMDM with 5% human AB serum, 9 to 10 IU/ml IL-2 and gentamicin, plus 10 ug/ml peptides. Half of the culture medium was replaced with fresh IL-2-containing medium on days 3 and 7. Each peptide stimulation condition was cultured in triplicate wells unless otherwise noted. Using Ficoll-Paque Plus gradient centrifugation, PBMC were separated from whole blood and then either used fresh or cryopreserved at -140C. Overlapping peptide pools spanned the spike proteins of SARS-CoV-2 and the common cold coronaviruses HCoV-NL63, HCoV-OC43 and HCoV-229E. The QIAamp micro DNA kit was used to extract genomic DNA from the cultured CD4+ T cells.

The sequences come from CD4+ T cells from PBMCs cultured with SARS-CoV-2 spike peptides, collected before COVID-19 vaccination. This specimen's cell subset or site label, per the study, means: SARS-CoV-2 spike overlapping peptide pool stimulation. Recombination linked TRBV27 to TRBJ2-5; 9 central nucleotides agree with TRBD2. The origin of this receptor is a human donor who received a COVID-19 vaccine. Read as DNA, the sequence is TGTGCCAGCAGTCTAGCGGGGTTCCAAGAGACCCAGTACTTC. This translates into CASSLAGFQETQYF.